The rows below give T cell receptor beta chains drawn from one sample of a study of cytomegalovirus exposure and HLA in healthy donors. The method was immunoSEQ multiplex PCR; TCRdb's version includes in-frame clones alone and lacks a portion of them. The data contain tens of thousands of clones, less than 85% of them singletons. The sample consisted of PBMCs. Receptors originate from a man aged 18 to 35 in good health and CMV-seropositive. The CDR3 runs from the conserved cysteine through the conserved F or W. A D gene is named only where the DNA matches it firmly. Only some rows state a clone size, as once, few, many or a class for expanded clones.

TGTGCCAGCAGCTTGGCGCCGGGACAGATTAACTATGGCTACACCTTC CASSLAPGQINYGYTF . TRBJ1-2 TRBD1 TRBV5-4
TGTGCCAGCATACAGGGACTAACCTACAATGAGCAGTTCTTC CASIQGLTYNEQFF once TRBJ2-1 . TRBV6-1
TGTGCCAGCAGAACGAAAACAGTTGGGTACACTGAAGCTTTCTTT CASRTKTVGYTEAFF few TRBJ1-1 . TRBV27
TGTGCCTGGAGTTTTGGCCCCCAGGGAGGCACTGAAGCTTTCTTT CAWSFGPQGGTEAFF . TRBJ1-1 . TRBV30
TGTGCCAGCACCAACAGGGTGACAGATACGCAGTATTTT CASTNRVTDTQYF . TRBJ2-3 . TRBV2
TGTGCCAGCTCACCACCGAAGGGAGATACCGGGGAGCTGTTTTTT CASSPPKGDTGELFF once TRBJ2-2 . TRBV18
TGTGCCAGCACTCCGGGGGACCGCGGGGAGCTGTTTTTT CASTPGDRGELFF . TRBJ2-2 . TRBV6-6
TGTGCCAGCAGTGTACAGGAATCTGTAGAGCCCCAGCATTTT CASSVQESVEPQHF . TRBJ1-5 . TRBV2
TGTGCCAGCAGTTTAAGCCGGGACTACCTACAAGCGACCCAAAACACCGGGGAGCTGTTTTTT CASSLSRDYLQATQNTGELFF . TRBJ2-2 TRBD2 TRBV28
TGCGCCAGCAGCTTGGGGGGACAGGCCGCTTTGGGGTATGGCTACACCTTC CASSLGGQAALGYGYTF . TRBJ1-2 TRBD1 TRBV5-1
TGTGCCTGGAGCCTGGCAAGTAATCAGCCCCAGCATTTT CAWSLASNQPQHF . TRBJ1-5 . TRBV30
TGTGCCAGCAGCACCGGACAGTCTTATGGCTACACCTTC CASSTGQSYGYTF . TRBJ1-2 . TRBV27
TGTGCCAGCTCACCCTCGACAGACACAGATACGCAGTATTTT CASSPSTDTDTQYF . TRBJ2-3 . TRBV18
TGTGCCAGCAGCTTTTACAGAGATACGCAGTATTTT CASSFYRDTQYF once TRBJ2-3 . TRBV5-6
TGTGCCAGCAGTCCCTTCGAAATAATCGGAGGGCCTTCCGATACGCAGTATTTT CASSPFEIIGGPSDTQYF . TRBJ2-3 . TRBV28
TGCGCCAGCAGCAGGACTTGGGGCAATGAGCAGTTCTTC CASSRTWGNEQFF . TRBJ2-1 . TRBV5-1
TGTGCCAGCAGTTACGACAGGGGGTTAACAGATACGCAGTATTTT CASSYDRGLTDTQYF . TRBJ2-3 TRBD1 TRBV6-5
TGTGCCTGGAGTGTAGGGGAGGGCGATCAGCCCCAGCATTTT CAWSVGEGDQPQHF medium-sized TRBJ1-5 . TRBV30
TGTGCCAGCAGTTACTCGTCGGTAGCGGGAGATGAGCAGTTCTTC CASSYSSVAGDEQFF . TRBJ2-1 TRBD2 TRBV6-5
TGTGCCTGGAGGCTGATGGGAGTAGATACGCAGTATTTT CAWRLMGVDTQYF . TRBJ2-3 . TRBV30
TGTGCCTGGACCAGGGGGCCCCATCCCTACAATGAGCAGTTCTTC CAWTRGPHPYNEQFF . TRBJ2-1 TRBD1 TRBV30
TGTGCCAGCTGGGACTTAAACAAAAACATTCAGTACTTC CASWDLNKNIQYF . TRBJ2-4 . TRBV28
TGTGCCAGCAGCTTAGCCCGTCTTCCGGGGTATAGCAATCAGCCCCAGCATTTT CASSLARLPGYSNQPQHF . TRBJ1-5 . TRBV7-8
TGTGCCAGCAGTTTCGGGGTTCAGCCCCAGCATTTT CASSFGVQPQHF few TRBJ1-5 . TRBV28
TGTGCCTGGAGCGTGATAGCGGGGGCAGGCAATGAGCAGTTCTTC CAWSVIAGAGNEQFF . TRBJ2-1 TRBD2 TRBV30
TGTGCCAGCAGCTTAACCGGGACAGGGGCCGGGGAGCTGTTTTTT CASSLTGTGAGELFF . TRBJ2-2 TRBD1 TRBV7-7
TGTGCCAGCAGCTCCTTACAGGGTTGGGGTTTGAATGAGCAGTTCTTC CASSSLQGWGLNEQFF . TRBJ2-1 . TRBV11-3
TGTGCTAGCACTCCCCTAGGGGTTAGGGAGACCCAGTACTTC CASTPLGVRETQYF . TRBJ2-5 . TRBV6-5
TGTGCCAGCAGTACACCGGGACAGGTCCCAGAGACCCAGTACTTC CASSTPGQVPETQYF . TRBJ2-5 TRBD1 TRBV28
TGTGCCAGCAGTAGACAGGGCGCCGGTAGTCTTACTAGCACAGATACGCAGTATTTT CASSRQGAGSLTSTDTQYF . TRBJ2-3 TRBD1 TRBV6-4
TGTGCCAGCGAAAACTTAGCGGGAGCGGAGCAGTTCTTC CASENLAGAEQFF . TRBJ2-1 TRBD2 TRBV11-2
TGTGCCAGCAGCGTCCCGGGGACAGGGAGGGCAGATACGCAGTATTTT CASSVPGTGRADTQYF . TRBJ2-3 TRBD1 TRBV9
TGTGCCAGCAGCCCAGCGTCTCTTGTGGGTGGGTATTTT CASSPASLVGGYF . TRBJ2-3 . TRBV7-2
TGCGCCAGCAGCTCCTGGGCGGTAGCGGGAGTGCATGAGCAGTTCTTC CASSSWAVAGVHEQFF . TRBJ2-1 TRBD2 TRBV10-1
TGTGCCAGTAGTATCCTCTCCGAAGGACTAGCGGGGTACAATGAGCAGTTCTTC CASSILSEGLAGYNEQFF . TRBJ2-1 TRBD2 TRBV19
TGTGCCATCAGGCCTAGCGGGAGTGTTAGCACAGATACGCAGTATTTT CAIRPSGSVSTDTQYF . TRBJ2-3 TRBD2 TRBV10-3
TGCGCCAGCAGCGGCCCGGGACAGGGTTTCGAGCAGTTCTTC CASSGPGQGFEQFF . TRBJ2-1 TRBD1 TRBV5-1
TGCAGCGTTGAAAGCAGCGGAACCTACAATGAGCAGTTCTTC CSVESSGTYNEQFF once TRBJ2-1 . TRBV29-1
TGTGCCAGCAGCTCCAACCCCCAGGCCGGGAGGGCAGATACGCAGTATTTT CASSSNPQAGRADTQYF . TRBJ2-3 TRBD2 TRBV9
TGTGCCAGCAGCTCCACGCTAGGGGAAACTGGGGCCAACGTCCTGACTTTC CASSSTLGETGANVLTF . TRBJ2-6 . TRBV11-1
TGCGCCAGCAGCCAAGATACAGGCGGCTACGAGCAGTACTTC CASSQDTGGYEQYF . TRBJ2-7 . TRBV4-1
TGTGCCAGCAGCTTGGAAGGACAGGGGTACCACGAGCAGTACTTC CASSLEGQGYHEQYF . TRBJ2-7 TRBD1 TRBV5-6